One and the same sample provided the 26 T cell receptor beta chains below, sequenced in a study of vaccination effects on CD4 cells after COVID-19 (dated by TCRdb to between 2021 and 2022). No antigen has been assigned to these receptors. The library was produced with the immunoSEQ multiplex PCR assay. Not all clones reach the TCRdb copy of this immuneACCESS table, which keeps in-frame sequences only. Checked studies attribute under half of the gap to unresolved V genes and leave the rest unexplained. For this sample the table gives 50,000 to 75,000 clones, of which 60% to 85% were detected only once. The ten top clones hold 3% of the sample. After less than 13 days of culture, CD4+ T cells were isolated with the EasySep CD4+ T cell isolation kit. The source material was CD4+ T cells from PBMCs cultured without peptide, sampled before COVID-19 vaccination. These receptors were taken from a human donor who received a COVID-19 vaccine.

V gene TRBV27 combines with J gene TRBJ1-1; weak D call: TRBD1 (6 bases). Per germline, CDR1 MNHEY and CDR2 SMNVEV (reference sequence). Trimming stripped 5 bases from V and 3 bases from J, with 13 bases between. This CDR3 contains 14 residues. CDR3 protein: CASSGGHPDTEAFF. CDR3 nucleotides: TGTGCCAGCAGTGGGGGACACCCTGACACTGAAGCTTTCTTT.

For this clone: Distinct nucleotide sequences in the sample also encode this CDR3. J is TRBJ2-3 and V is TRBV20-1; D is uncertain. Looked up from germline, CDR1 is DFQATT and CDR2 is SNEGSKA (reference sequence). The CDR3 is 9 amino acids. Trimming took off 6 bases at V and 3 bases at J, with 1 base between the two ends. CDR3 nucleotide sequence: TGCAGTGCAACAGATACGCAGTATTTT. Encoded protein: CSATDTQYF.

V and J are TRBV30 and TRBJ2-1, with a weak D call TRBD2 (5 bases). CDR1 and CDR2 from the germline V gene are GTSNPN and SVGIG (reference sequence). This CDR3 spans 13 amino acids. V lost 7 bases and J 4 bases, leaving 14 bases between the germline ends. The CDR3 sequence is CAFGKETYNEQFF. CDR3 DNA sequence: TGTGCCTTCGGGAAAGAGACGTACAATGAGCAGTTCTTC. Complete variable domain (other parts from reference TRBV30 and TRBJ2-1): SQTIHQWPATLVQPVGSPLSLECTVEGTSNPNLYWYRQAAGRGLQLLFYSVGIGQISSEVPQNLSASRPQDRQFILSSKKLLLSDSGFYLCAFGKETYNEQFFGPGTRLTVL.

The chain joins TRBV9 to TRBJ2-2, with 8 bases that match TRBD2. This CDR3 is built from 16 residues. Germline CDR1 is SGDLS and CDR2 is YYNGEE. Germline trimming cut 6 bases from V and 3 bases from J; bases unmatched to any gene: 10. The CDR3 here is CASTRGGAPDTGELFF. CDR3 in DNA: TGTGCCAGCACCCGGGGGGGGGCTCCTGACACCGGGGAGCTGTTTTTT.

The sample holds a few counts of this clone. This chain joins TRBV7-8 and TRBJ2-7; D is ambiguous. Germline V gene sequence: CDR1 SGHVS, CDR2 FQNEAQ. The germline V and J ends were trimmed by 5 bases and 0 bases, with 11 bases remaining between them. The CDR3 consists of 14 residues. The CDR3 nucleotides are TGTGCCAGCAGCCGAGGACGGCTCTCCTACGAGCAGTACGTC. Protein sequence: CASSRGRLSYEQYV.

A note on this clone: The junction departs from the called germline gene at one end, perhaps through a read error. This chain connects TRBV2 to TRBJ2-3, with 10 positions matching TRBD2. CDR1 and CDR2 from the germline V gene are SNHLY and FYNNEI. This CDR3 has 14 residues. Here the CDR3 DNA reads TGTGCCAGCAGCGAAGGACTAGCGGCAGATACGCAGTATTTT. It encodes CASSEGLAADTQYF. Full variable domain (outside the CDR3, taken from reference TRBV2 and TRBJ2-3): EPEVTQTPSHQVTQMGQEVILRCVPISNHLYFYWYRQILGQKVEFLVSFYNNEISEKSEIFDDQFSVERPDGSNFTLKIRSTKLEDSAMYFCASSEGLAADTQYFGPGTRLTVL.

V is TRBV19 and J is TRBJ1-5, with D possibly matching TRBD1 (6 bases). Germline V gene data show CDR1 as LNHDA and CDR2 as SQIVND (reference sequence). The CDR3 is made up of 15 amino acids. Trimming stripped 3 bases from V and 2 bases from J, with 11 bases between. The CDR3 DNA reads as TGTGCCAGTAGTATGCTCAGGGGCGGCAATCAGCCCCAGCATTTT. This codes for CASSMLRGGNQPQHF.

In DNA, the CDR3 is TGTGCCAGCAGTTCCGGGACTGTCTCCTACAATGAGCAGTTCTTC. It is translated as CASSSGTVSYNEQFF. The chain combines TRBV3-1 (or the pseudogene TRBV3-2) with TRBJ2-1; a possible D gene is TRBD2 (6 bases). CDR1 and CDR2 (germline): LGHDT, YNNKEL (reference sequence). The CDR3 contains 15 residues. Trimming removed 6 bases from V and 0 bases from J, with 12 bases in between.

The chain links TRBV5-6 to TRBJ1-2; TRBD1 might be the D (6 bases). The CDR3 contains 15 residues. Trimming took off 3 bases at V and 9 bases at J, with 21 bases between the two ends. Germline CDR1 reads SGHDT; CDR2 reads YYEEEE. The CDR3 reads CASSSLMGAGASYTF. CDR3 in DNA: TGTGCCAGCAGCTCCCTCATGGGGGCCGGGGCGAGCTACACCTTC.

This chain joins TRBV19 and TRBJ1-2; D unclear. Deletions cut 2 bases from V and 0 bases from J, with 10 bases between. The CDR3 has 15 residues. CDR1 and CDR2 from the germline V gene are LNHDA and SQIVND (reference sequence). CDR3 bases: TGTGCCAGTAGTATACCGGGAATTACTAACTATGGCTACACCTTC. Protein sequence: CASSIPGITNYGYTF.

V gene TRBV2 combines with J gene TRBJ2-3; D not resolved. The germline V gene has CDR1 SNHLY and CDR2 FYNNEI. This CDR3 spans 14 amino acids. V lost 7 bases to trimming and J lost 6 bases, with 17 bases between them. The CDR3 DNA follows: TGTGCCAGCATTCCCGTCACTCGTGCGGATACGCAGTATTTT. Translating gives CASIPVTRADTQYF.

V and J are TRBV2 and TRBJ1-2; 9 positions match TRBD1. J was trimmed by 4 bases and V by 10 bases; bases with no gene match: 1. CDR3 length equals 11 residues. Germline CDR1 and CDR2: SNHLY and FYNNEI. The CDR3 DNA reads TGTGCCACGGGACAGGGCTATGGCTACACCTTC. Its translation is CATGQGYGYTF.

The V call is TRBV29-1, the J call TRBJ1-1, with D possibly TRBD1 on 5 matching bases. The CDR3 is 14 residues long. V was shortened by 6 bases and J by 0 bases, with 14 bases between the two germline ends. CDR1 SQVTM and CDR2 ANQGSEA come from the germline V gene. For the CDR3, the DNA is TGCAGCGTGCGAATGGGGGTATTGAACACTGAAGCTTTCTTT. Translating gives CSVRMGVLNTEAFF.

CDR3 region: CASSPNGGGDIQYF. DNA for the CDR3: TGTGCCAGCTCACCTAACGGTGGGGGAGACATTCAGTACTTC. This chain links TRBV18 with TRBJ2-4; either TRBD1 or TRBD2 may fit D (5 bases each). Germline lookup yields CDR1 KGHSH and CDR2 LQKENI. This CDR3 comprises 14 residues. V was cut by 3 bases and J by 8 bases, with 14 bases left in between.

This clone was detected only a few times. The gene calls are TRBV27 and TRBJ2-7; a possible D gene is TRBD2 (6 bases). The CDR3 length is 13 residues. Germline CDR1 and CDR2: MNHEY and SMNVEV (reference sequence). V was cut by 5 bases and J by 4 bases, with 12 bases left in between. In DNA, the CDR3 is TGTGCCAGCAGTGGGACTGGAGGTTACGAGCAGTACGTC. This gives the protein CASSGTGGYEQYV.

This clone was seen a handful of times. The chain carries TRBV3-1 (or the pseudogene TRBV3-2) and TRBJ2-2; TRBD2 matches at 11 bases. Trimming took 4 bases from V and 5 from J; bases not matched to a gene: 6. CDR1 is LGHDT, CDR2 YNNKEL, per germline (reference sequence). The CDR3 sequence is 16 residues long. CDR3 sequence (DNA): TGTGCCAGCAGCCGTCTAGCGGGGGGTAGAACCGGGGAGCTGTTTTTT. This translates into CASSRLAGGRTGELFF.

This rearrangement joins TRBV6-2 or TRBV6-3 to TRBJ2-5; possible D gene TRBD2, 5 bases. Between the trimmed V and J ends, which lost 4 bases and 5 bases, there was a span of 17 bases. Germline CDR1 and CDR2: MNHEY and SVGEGT. This CDR3 is built from 15 residues. The CDR3: CASSFSNTRTETQYF. The CDR3 bases are TGTGCCAGCAGTTTTTCGAATACTAGAACCGAGACCCAGTACTTC.

The CDR3 nucleotides read TGCAGTGCGGCCAGGGGCTATGGCTACACCTTC. It yields the protein CSAARGYGYTF. The V call is TRBV20-1, the J call TRBJ1-2; perhaps TRBD1 as D (6 bases). The V and J ends lost 6 bases and 4 bases respectively, with 9 bases between them. The CDR3 spans 11 residues. Germline V CDR1 and CDR2: DFQATT, SNEGSKA (reference sequence).

The chain combines TRBV9 with TRBJ2-7, with a weak D call TRBD2 (5 bases). The CDR3 runs to 19 residues. V shed 0 bases and J shed 3 bases, with 25 bases lying between them. The germline V gene has CDR1 SGDLS and CDR2 YYNGEE. The CDR3 protein is CASSVEYSDCSSWGYEQYV. In DNA, the CDR3 is TGTGCCAGCAGCGTAGAGTATTCGGACTGCAGTTCCTGGGGCTACGAGCAGTACGTC.

V and J are TRBV19 and TRBJ1-2; D ambiguous. The germline CDR1 and CDR2 sequences are LNHDA and SQIVND (reference sequence). This CDR3 has 13 residues. Trimming removed 5 bases from V and 8 bases from J, with 15 bases in between. The CDR3 spells CASSAGVGSGYTF. The DNA for the CDR3 is TGTGCCAGTAGTGCTGGGGTGGGAAGCGGCTACACCTTC.

The V and J genes are TRBV5-1 and TRBJ1-5, with 7 bases lining up with TRBD1. From germline, CDR1 is SGHRS and CDR2 YFSETQ. Trimming cost V 4 bases and J 0 bases; bases outside gene matches: 7. This CDR3 region has 16 residues. The CDR3 region has the DNA TGCGCCAGCAGCCCAGGGACAGTGAATAGCAATCAGCCCCAGCATTTT. Its protein product is CASSPGTVNSNQPQHF.

The chain employs TRBV29-1 and TRBJ2-5, with D tentatively TRBD1 (7 bases). V gave up 6 bases and J gave up 5 bases, with 19 bases separating them. Per the germline V gene, CDR1 is SQVTM and CDR2 is ANQGSEA. This CDR3 comprises 14 residues. CDR3 DNA: TGCAGCGTGATTGGAGGGGGCGTGAGGGAGACCCAGTACTTC. This translates into CSVIGGGVRETQYF.

The V gene is TRBV7-9, the J gene TRBJ1-2, with 8 nucleotides matching TRBD1. This CDR3 is built from 13 residues. After removal of 5 bases from V and 6 bases from J, the junction contained 5 bases not matched to a gene. Looked up from germline, CDR1 is SEHNR and CDR2 is FQNEAQ (reference sequence). The CDR3 DNA sequence: TGTGCCAGCAGCGAAGGACAGGGCAATGGCTACACCTTC. This codes for CASSEGQGNGYTF.

This clone appeared a few times. The genes are TRBV10-1 and TRBJ2-7; D is unresolved. The CDR3 length is 17 residues. Trimming cost V 5 bases and J 2 bases, with 22 bases left between them. Germline loops: CDR1 WNHNN, CDR2 SYGVQD (reference sequence). This CDR3 reads CASSPIFSAVHPYEQYV. The CDR3 DNA is TGCGCCAGCAGTCCGATCTTCTCAGCCGTCCATCCCTACGAGCAGTACGTC.

The gene calls are TRBV27 and TRBJ1-2; TRBD1 might be the D (5 bases). With 0 bases removed from V and 4 bases from J, the gap between germline ends came to 12 bases. This CDR3 contains 15 residues. Germline CDR1 and CDR2: MNHEY and SMNVEV (reference sequence). This CDR3 is CASSLSFRVGYGYTF. In DNA form, the CDR3 reads TGTGCCAGCAGTTTATCATTCAGGGTTGGCTATGGCTACACCTTC.

The chain links TRBV5-4 to TRBJ2-3; 10 bases line up with TRBD1. The CDR3 is made up of 14 amino acids. The V gene's germline CDR1 is SGHNT and CDR2 YYREEE (reference sequence). The V segment lost 3 bases and the J segment 3 bases; nucleotides outside the gene matches: 1. The CDR3 loop is CASSWGQGTDTQYF. CDR3 in DNA: TGTGCCAGCAGCTGGGGACAGGGGACAGATACGCAGTATTTT. The entire variable domain, with the rest obtained from reference TRBV5-4 and TRBJ2-3, is as follows: ETGVTQSPTHLIKTRGQQVTLRCSSQSGHNTVSWYQQALGQGPQFIFQYYREEENGRGNFPPRFSGLQFPNYSSELNVNALELDDSALYLCASSWGQGTDTQYFGPGTRLTVL.